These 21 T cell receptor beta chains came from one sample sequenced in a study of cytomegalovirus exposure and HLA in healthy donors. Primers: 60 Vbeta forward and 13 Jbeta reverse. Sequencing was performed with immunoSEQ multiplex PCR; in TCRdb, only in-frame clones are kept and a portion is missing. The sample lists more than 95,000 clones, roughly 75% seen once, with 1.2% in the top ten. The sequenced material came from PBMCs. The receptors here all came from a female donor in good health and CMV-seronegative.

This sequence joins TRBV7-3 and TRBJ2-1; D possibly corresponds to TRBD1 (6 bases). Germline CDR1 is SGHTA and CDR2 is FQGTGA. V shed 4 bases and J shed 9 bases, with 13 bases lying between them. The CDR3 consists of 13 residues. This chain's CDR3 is CASSSIAGVEQFF. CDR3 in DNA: TGTGCCAGCAGCTCGATAGCAGGGGTTGAGCAGTTCTTC.

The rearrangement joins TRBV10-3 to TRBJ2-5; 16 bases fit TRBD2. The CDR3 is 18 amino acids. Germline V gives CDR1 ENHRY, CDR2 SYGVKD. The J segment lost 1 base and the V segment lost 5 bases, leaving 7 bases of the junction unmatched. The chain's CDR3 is CAISPGTSGGARQETQYF. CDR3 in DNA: TGTGCCATCAGTCCCGGGACTAGCGGGGGGGCCCGCCAAGAGACCCAGTACTTC.

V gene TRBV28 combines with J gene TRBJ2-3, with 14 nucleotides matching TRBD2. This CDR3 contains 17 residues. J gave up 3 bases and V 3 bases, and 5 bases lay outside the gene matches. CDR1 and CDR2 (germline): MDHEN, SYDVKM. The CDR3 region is CASSFWTSGRWTDTQYF. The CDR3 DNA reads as TGTGCCAGCAGTTTCTGGACTAGCGGGAGGTGGACAGATACGCAGTATTTT.

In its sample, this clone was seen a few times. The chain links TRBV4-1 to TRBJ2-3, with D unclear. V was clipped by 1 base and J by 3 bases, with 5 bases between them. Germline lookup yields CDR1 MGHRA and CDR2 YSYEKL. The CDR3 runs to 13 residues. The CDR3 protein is CASSQVATDTQYF. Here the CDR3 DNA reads TGCGCCAGCAGCCAAGTGGCTACAGATACGCAGTATTTT.

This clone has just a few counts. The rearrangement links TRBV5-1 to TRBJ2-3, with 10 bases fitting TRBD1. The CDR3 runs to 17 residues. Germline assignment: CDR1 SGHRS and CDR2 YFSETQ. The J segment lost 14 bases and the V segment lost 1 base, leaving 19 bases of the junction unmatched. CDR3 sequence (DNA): TGCGCCAGCAGCTTGAATATCGACAGGGGGCAGGGACTCCGTCTGTATTTT. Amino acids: CASSLNIDRGQGLRLYF.

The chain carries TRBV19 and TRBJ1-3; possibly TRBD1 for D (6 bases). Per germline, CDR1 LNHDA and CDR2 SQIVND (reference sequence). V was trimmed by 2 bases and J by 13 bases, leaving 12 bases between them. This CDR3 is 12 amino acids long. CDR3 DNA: TGTGCCAGTAGTATATCGGACAGCGCAATATATTTT. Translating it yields CASSISDSAIYF.

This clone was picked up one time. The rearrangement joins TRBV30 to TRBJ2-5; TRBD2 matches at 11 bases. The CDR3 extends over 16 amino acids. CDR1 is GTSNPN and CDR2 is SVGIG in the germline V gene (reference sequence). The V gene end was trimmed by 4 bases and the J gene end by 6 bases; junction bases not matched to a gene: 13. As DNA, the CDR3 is TGTGCCTGGAAGCATAGCGGGGGGGCCAGTCGTAAGACCCAGTACTTC. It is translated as CAWKHSGGASRKTQYF.

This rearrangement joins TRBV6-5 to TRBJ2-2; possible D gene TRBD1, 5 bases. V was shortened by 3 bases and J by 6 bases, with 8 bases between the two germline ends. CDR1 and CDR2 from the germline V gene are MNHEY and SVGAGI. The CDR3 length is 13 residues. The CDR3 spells CASSYGAAGELFF. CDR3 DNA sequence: TGTGCCAGCAGTTATGGGGCGGCCGGGGAGCTGTTTTTT.

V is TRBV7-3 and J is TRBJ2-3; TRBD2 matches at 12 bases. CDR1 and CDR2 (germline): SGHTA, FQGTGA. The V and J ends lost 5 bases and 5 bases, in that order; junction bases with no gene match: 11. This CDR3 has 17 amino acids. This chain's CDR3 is CASSHARLAGVLDTQYF. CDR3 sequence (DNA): TGTGCCAGCAGCCACGCCCGACTAGCGGGAGTTCTAGATACGCAGTATTTT. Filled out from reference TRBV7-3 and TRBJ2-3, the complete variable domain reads GAGVSQTPSNKVTEKGKYVELRCDPISGHTALYWYRQSLGQGPEFLIYFQGTGAADDSGLPNDRFFAVRPEGSVSTLKIQRTERGDSAVYLCASSHARLAGVLDTQYFGPGTRLTVL.

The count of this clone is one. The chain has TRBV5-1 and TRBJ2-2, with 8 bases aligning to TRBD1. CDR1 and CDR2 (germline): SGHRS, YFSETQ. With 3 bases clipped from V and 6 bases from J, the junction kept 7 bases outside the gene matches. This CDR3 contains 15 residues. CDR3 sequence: CASSYGQGGAGELFF. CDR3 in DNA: TGCGCCAGCAGCTACGGACAGGGAGGAGCCGGGGAGCTGTTTTTT.

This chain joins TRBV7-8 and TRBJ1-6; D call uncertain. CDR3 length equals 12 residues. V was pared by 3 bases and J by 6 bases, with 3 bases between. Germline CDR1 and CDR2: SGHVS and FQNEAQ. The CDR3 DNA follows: TGTGCCAGCAGCTTTCGTAATTCACCCCTCCACTTT. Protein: CASSFRNSPLHF.

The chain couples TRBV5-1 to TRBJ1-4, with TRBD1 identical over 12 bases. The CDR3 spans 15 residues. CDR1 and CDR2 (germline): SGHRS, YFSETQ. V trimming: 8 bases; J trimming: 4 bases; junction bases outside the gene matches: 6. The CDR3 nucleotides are TGCGCCAGTCGGGACAGGGGGCTCGATAATGAAAAACTGTTTTTT. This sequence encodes CASRDRGLDNEKLFF.

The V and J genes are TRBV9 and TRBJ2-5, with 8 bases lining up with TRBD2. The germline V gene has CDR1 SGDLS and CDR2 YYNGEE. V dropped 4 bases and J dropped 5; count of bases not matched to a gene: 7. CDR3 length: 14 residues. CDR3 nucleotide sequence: TGTGCCAGCAGCCGGCTAGCGGGTGGCGAGACCCAGTACTTC. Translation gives CASSRLAGGETQYF.

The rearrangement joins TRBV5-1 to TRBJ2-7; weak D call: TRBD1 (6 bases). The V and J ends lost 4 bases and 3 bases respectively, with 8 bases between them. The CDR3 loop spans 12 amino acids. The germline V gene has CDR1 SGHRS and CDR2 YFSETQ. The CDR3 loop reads CASSAQGYEQYF. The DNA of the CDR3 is TGCGCCAGCAGCGCACAGGGCTACGAGCAGTACTTC.

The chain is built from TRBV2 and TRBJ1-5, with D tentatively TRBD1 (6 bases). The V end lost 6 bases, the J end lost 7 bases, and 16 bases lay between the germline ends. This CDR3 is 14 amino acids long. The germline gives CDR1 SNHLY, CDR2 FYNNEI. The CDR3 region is CASSRDTPQQPQHF. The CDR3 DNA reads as TGTGCCAGCAGCCGGGACACACCTCAGCAGCCCCAGCATTTT. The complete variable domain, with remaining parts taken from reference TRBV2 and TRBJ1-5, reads EPEVTQTPSHQVTQMGQEVILRCVPISNHLYFYWYRQILGQKVEFLVSFYNNEISEKSEIFDDQFSVERPDGSNFTLKIRSTKLEDSAMYFCASSRDTPQQPQHFGDGTRLSIL.

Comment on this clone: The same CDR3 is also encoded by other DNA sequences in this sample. The CDR3 DNA is TGTGCCAGCAGTGAAGATCGGTTGGGAGGGGGCTACGAGCAGTACTTC. Translated, it gives CASSEDRLGGGYEQYF. V and J are TRBV6-1 and TRBJ2-7, with D possibly TRBD2 on 7 matching bases. The germline V and J ends were trimmed by 1 base and 3 bases, with 16 bases remaining between them. CDR3 length equals 16 residues. From germline, CDR1 is MNHNS and CDR2 SASEGT.

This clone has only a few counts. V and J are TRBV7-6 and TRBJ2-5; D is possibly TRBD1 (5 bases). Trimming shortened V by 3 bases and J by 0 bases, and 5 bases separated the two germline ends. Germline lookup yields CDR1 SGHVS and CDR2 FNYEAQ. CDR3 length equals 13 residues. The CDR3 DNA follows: TGTGCCAGCAGCTTGACAGACCAAGAGACCCAGTACTTC. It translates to CASSLTDQETQYF.

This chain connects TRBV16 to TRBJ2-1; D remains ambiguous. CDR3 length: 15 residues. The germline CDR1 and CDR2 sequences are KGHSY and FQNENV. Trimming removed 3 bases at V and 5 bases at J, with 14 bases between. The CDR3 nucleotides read TGTGCCAGCAGCCACCGGTCGAGGTCTAACAATGAGCAGTTCTTC. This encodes CASSHRSRSNNEQFF.

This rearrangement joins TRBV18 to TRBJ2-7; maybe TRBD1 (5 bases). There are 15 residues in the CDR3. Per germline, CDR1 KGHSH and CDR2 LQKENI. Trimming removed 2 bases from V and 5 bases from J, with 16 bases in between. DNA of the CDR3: TGTGCCAGCTCACCAAGATCAGGGAATTTTAACGAGCAGTACTTC. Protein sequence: CASSPRSGNFNEQYF.

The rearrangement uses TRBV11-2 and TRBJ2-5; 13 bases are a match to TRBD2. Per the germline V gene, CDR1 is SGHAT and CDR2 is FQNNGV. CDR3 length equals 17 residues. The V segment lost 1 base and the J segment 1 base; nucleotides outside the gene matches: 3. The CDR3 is CASSLGLAGGPQETQYF. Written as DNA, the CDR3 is TGTGCCAGCAGCTTAGGACTAGCGGGGGGACCCCAAGAGACCCAGTACTTC. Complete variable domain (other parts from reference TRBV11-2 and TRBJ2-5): EAGVAQSPRYKIIEKRQSVAFWCNPISGHATLYWYQQILGQGPKLLIQFQNNGVVDDSQLPKDRFSAERLKGVDSTLKIQPAKLEDSAVYLCASSLGLAGGPQETQYFGPGTRLLVL.

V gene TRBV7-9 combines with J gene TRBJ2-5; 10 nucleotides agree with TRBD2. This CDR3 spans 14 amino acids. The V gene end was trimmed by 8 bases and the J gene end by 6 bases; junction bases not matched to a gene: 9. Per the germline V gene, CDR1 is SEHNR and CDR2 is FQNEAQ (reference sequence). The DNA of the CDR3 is TGTGCCAGCGGAGCGGGGGGGCCCGTCCAGACCCAGTACTTC. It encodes CASGAGGPVQTQYF.